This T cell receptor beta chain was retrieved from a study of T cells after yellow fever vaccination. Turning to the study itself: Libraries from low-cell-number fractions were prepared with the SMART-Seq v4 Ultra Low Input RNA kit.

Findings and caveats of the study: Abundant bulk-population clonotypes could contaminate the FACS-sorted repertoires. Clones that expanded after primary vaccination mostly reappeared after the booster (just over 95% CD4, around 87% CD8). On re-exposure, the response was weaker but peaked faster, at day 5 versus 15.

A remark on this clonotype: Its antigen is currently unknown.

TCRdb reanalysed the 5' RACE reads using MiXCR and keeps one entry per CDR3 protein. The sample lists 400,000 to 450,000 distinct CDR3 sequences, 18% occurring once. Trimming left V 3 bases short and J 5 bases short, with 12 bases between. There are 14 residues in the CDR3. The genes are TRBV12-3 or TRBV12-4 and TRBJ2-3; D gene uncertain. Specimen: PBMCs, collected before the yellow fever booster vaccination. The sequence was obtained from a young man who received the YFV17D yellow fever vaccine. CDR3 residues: CASSFMALGDTQYF. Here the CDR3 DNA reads TGTGCCAGCAGTTTCATGGCCTTGGGAGATACGCAGTATTTT.